Listed below are T cell receptor beta chains from one sample, sequenced in a study of OX40 agonist ivuxolimab in advanced cancers. Sequenced by immunoSEQ multiplex PCR; TCRdb stores in-frame clones only, minus some. The data hold roughly 75,000 clones, with around 86% observed a single time. This material consisted of CD4+ or CD8+ T cells sorted from blood, taken in a trial of the OX40 agonist ivuxolimab. These receptors came from an adult with an advanced solid tumor such as melanoma, head and neck, liver or kidney cancer. Each CDR3 is given with its conserved first and last residue. D genes are given only for firm matches. Clone sizes are given selectively: once, few, many, or a class where the clone is expanded.

V gene: TRBV9
J gene: TRBJ1-6
D gene: NA
clone size: once
CDR3 protein: CASSVKERAVDNSPLHF
CDR3 DNA: TGTGCCAGCAGCGTTAAGGAAAGGGCAGTTGATAATTCACCCCTCCACTTT

V gene: TRBV25-1
J gene: TRBJ1-3
D gene: NA
clone size: once
CDR3 protein: CASRMSSGNTIYF
CDR3 DNA: TGTGCCAGCAGAATGAGCTCTGGAAACACCATATATTTT

V gene: TRBV6-5
J gene: TRBJ2-3
D gene: NA
clone size: once
CDR3 protein: CASSYSIQESTDTQYF
CDR3 DNA: TGTGCCAGCAGTTACTCGATACAGGAGAGCACAGATACGCAGTATTTT

V gene: TRBV28
J gene: TRBJ1-1
D gene: TRBD1
clone size: NA
CDR3 protein: CAAKHGTGRTRNTEAFF
CDR3 DNA: TGTGCCGCCAAACACGGGACAGGGAGGACGAGGAACACTGAAGCTTTCTTT

V gene: TRBV30
J gene: TRBJ1-2
D gene: NA
clone size: NA
CDR3 protein: CAWSVQTAYGYTF
CDR3 DNA: TGTGCCTGGAGTGTACAAACAGCCTATGGCTACACCTTC

V gene: TRBV28
J gene: TRBJ1-2
D gene: NA
clone size: NA
CDR3 protein: CASSLSQDIYGYTF
CDR3 DNA: TGTGCCAGCAGTTTATCACAGGATATCTATGGCTACACCTTC

V gene: TRBV14
J gene: TRBJ2-6
D gene: NA
clone size: NA
CDR3 protein: CASLAKGTRSGANVLTF
CDR3 DNA: TGTGCCAGCCTGGCCAAGGGGACCCGCTCTGGGGCCAACGTCCTGACTTTC

V gene: TRBV27
J gene: TRBJ2-3
D gene: TRBD2
clone size: NA
CDR3 protein: CASSLSGGRVFSDTQYF
CDR3 DNA: TGTGCCAGCAGTTTATCAGGCGGGAGGGTGTTTTCAGATACGCAGTATTTT

V gene: TRBV14
J gene: TRBJ1-6
D gene: TRBD1
clone size: once
CDR3 protein: CASSQGTGLSPLHF
CDR3 DNA: TGTGCCAGCAGCCAAGGGACAGGGCTTTCACCCCTCCACTTT

V gene: TRBV7-8
J gene: TRBJ1-2
D gene: TRBD1
clone size: NA
CDR3 protein: CASSFDRVDGYTF
CDR3 DNA: TGTGCCAGCAGCTTTGACAGGGTTGATGGCTACACCTTC

V gene: TRBV5-6
J gene: TRBJ2-5
D gene: TRBD2
clone size: NA
CDR3 protein: CASSLRLGEGTMETQYF
CDR3 DNA: TGTGCCAGCAGCTTGCGTCTTGGGGAGGGTACGATGGAGACCCAGTACTTC

V gene: TRBV7-2
J gene: TRBJ1-2
D gene: NA
clone size: NA
CDR3 protein: CASSGRRGAGYTF
CDR3 DNA: TGTGCCAGCAGCGGAAGGAGGGGGGCTGGCTACACCTTC

V gene: TRBV7-6
J gene: TRBJ1-2
D gene: TRBD1
clone size: NA
CDR3 protein: CASSGTGSGYTF
CDR3 DNA: TGTGCCAGCAGTGGGACAGGGAGTGGCTACACCTTC

V gene: TRBV4-3
J gene: TRBJ1-3
D gene: NA
clone size: NA
CDR3 protein: CASSQGSSAGVGNTIYF
CDR3 DNA: TGCGCCAGCAGCCAAGGGAGTAGCGCAGGGGTTGGAAACACCATATATTTT

V gene: TRBV6-5
J gene: TRBJ2-1
D gene: NA
clone size: NA
CDR3 protein: CASKALAFSGNEQFF
CDR3 DNA: TGTGCCAGCAAGGCCCTGGCTTTCAGCGGTAATGAGCAGTTCTTC

V gene: TRBV28
J gene: TRBJ1-3
D gene: NA
clone size: NA
CDR3 protein: CASSFLAGNTIYF
CDR3 DNA: TGTGCCAGCAGTTTCCTCGCTGGAAACACCATATATTTT

V gene: TRBV7-9
J gene: TRBJ1-5
D gene: TRBD1
clone size: NA
CDR3 protein: CASSSGQGWQPQHF
CDR3 DNA: TGTGCCAGCAGCTCCGGACAGGGTTGGCAGCCCCAGCATTTT

V gene: TRBV7-9
J gene: TRBJ1-1
D gene: NA
clone size: NA
CDR3 protein: CASRDTEAFF
CDR3 DNA: TGTGCCAGCCGGGACACTGAAGCTTTCTTT

V gene: TRBV9
J gene: TRBJ2-3
D gene: NA
clone size: NA
CDR3 protein: CASSQQETPTDTQYF
CDR3 DNA: TGTGCCAGCAGCCAACAGGAGACTCCCACAGATACGCAGTATTTT

V gene: TRBV6-5
J gene: TRBJ1-2
D gene: NA
clone size: NA
CDR3 protein: CASSSLGPRSHGGYTF
CDR3 DNA: TGTGCCAGCAGTTCCCTCGGACCCCGGTCCCATGGTGGCTACACCTTC

V gene: TRBV30
J gene: TRBJ1-6
D gene: NA
clone size: NA
CDR3 protein: CAWSGPRNSPLHF
CDR3 DNA: TGTGCCTGGAGCGGGCCTCGGAATTCACCCCTCCACTTT

V gene: TRBV7-3
J gene: TRBJ2-1
D gene: TRBD2
clone size: NA
CDR3 protein: CASGTSGLNEQFF
CDR3 DNA: TGTGCCAGCGGTACTAGCGGTCTCAATGAGCAGTTCTTC

V gene: TRBV7-9
J gene: TRBJ1-2
D gene: NA
clone size: NA
CDR3 protein: CASSPTRDYGYTF
CDR3 DNA: TGTGCCAGCAGCCCGACGAGGGACTATGGCTACACCTTC

V gene: TRBV2
J gene: TRBJ1-2
D gene: TRBD1
clone size: NA
CDR3 protein: CASSETPLTGEGYTF
CDR3 DNA: TGTGCCAGCAGTGAAACGCCTCTTACAGGGGAGGGCTACACCTTC

V gene: TRBV7-9
J gene: TRBJ2-7
D gene: TRBD2
clone size: NA
CDR3 protein: CASSGAGGPSEQYF
CDR3 DNA: TGTGCCAGCAGCGGAGCGGGAGGGCCCTCGGAGCAGTACTTC

V gene: TRBV5-4
J gene: TRBJ2-5
D gene: TRBD1
clone size: NA
CDR3 protein: CASSLAGQVRQETQYF
CDR3 DNA: TGTGCCAGCAGCCTTGCGGGACAGGTTCGCCAAGAGACCCAGTACTTC

V gene: TRBV18
J gene: TRBJ2-7
D gene: TRBD2
clone size: NA
CDR3 protein: CASSPGWTSGEQYF
CDR3 DNA: TGTGCCAGCTCACCCGGTTGGACTAGCGGCGAGCAGTACTTC

V gene: TRBV30
J gene: TRBJ1-6
D gene: NA
clone size: few
CDR3 protein: CAWGRSGYNSPLHF
CDR3 DNA: TGTGCCTGGGGCCGGTCAGGATATAATTCACCCCTCCACTTT

V gene: TRBV6-5
J gene: TRBJ2-5
D gene: NA
clone size: NA
CDR3 protein: CASRPNRQETQYF
CDR3 DNA: TGTGCCAGCAGACCCAATCGCCAAGAGACCCAGTACTTC

V gene: TRBV18
J gene: TRBJ2-6
D gene: NA
clone size: NA
CDR3 protein: CASSPQSVPRANVLTF
CDR3 DNA: TGTGCCAGCTCACCACAGTCGGTGCCCCGGGCCAACGTCCTGACTTTC

V gene: TRBV4-3
J gene: TRBJ1-2
D gene: TRBD1
clone size: once
CDR3 protein: CASSHLQGAGYGYTF
CDR3 DNA: TGCGCCAGCAGCCATCTACAGGGGGCGGGCTATGGCTACACCTTC

V gene: TRBV28
J gene: TRBJ1-1
D gene: TRBD1
clone size: NA
CDR3 protein: CASKGQGTLNTEAFF
CDR3 DNA: TGTGCCAGCAAGGGACAGGGTACCTTGAACACTGAAGCTTTCTTT

V gene: TRBV5-4
J gene: TRBJ2-1
D gene: TRBD2
clone size: NA
CDR3 protein: CASRAGLAGSNEQFF
CDR3 DNA: TGTGCCAGCAGAGCGGGGCTAGCGGGTTCCAATGAGCAGTTCTTC

V gene: TRBV7-2
J gene: TRBJ2-5
D gene: TRBD1
clone size: NA
CDR3 protein: CASSLGTGGWETQYF
CDR3 DNA: TGTGCCAGCAGCTTAGGGACAGGGGGCTGGGAGACCCAGTACTTC

V gene: TRBV6-5
J gene: TRBJ2-7
D gene: NA
clone size: once
CDR3 protein: CASSGTRQVGHEQYF
CDR3 DNA: TGTGCCAGCAGTGGCACGAGGCAGGTAGGCCACGAGCAGTACTTC

V gene: TRBV6-1
J gene: TRBJ1-1
D gene: NA
clone size: NA
CDR3 protein: CASSEASEAFF
CDR3 DNA: TGTGCCAGCAGTGAGGCGTCCGAAGCTTTCTTT

V gene: TRBV2
J gene: TRBJ1-1
D gene: NA
clone size: few
CDR3 protein: CASSIRGVLRAFF
CDR3 DNA: TGTGCCAGCAGTATACGGGGGGTACTCAGGGCTTTCTTT

V gene: TRBV9
J gene: TRBJ2-3
D gene: NA
clone size: NA
CDR3 protein: CASSVLAGVDTDTQYF
CDR3 DNA: TGTGCCAGCAGCGTATTGGCAGGGGTAGATACAGATACGCAGTATTTT

V gene: TRBV5-1
J gene: TRBJ2-3
D gene: TRBD2
clone size: NA
CDR3 protein: CASSIGLAGTDTQYF
CDR3 DNA: TGCGCCAGCAGCATTGGGCTAGCGGGCACAGATACGCAGTATTTT

V gene: TRBV5-1
J gene: TRBJ2-6
D gene: NA
clone size: NA
CDR3 protein: CASETGPSGANVLTF
CDR3 DNA: TGCGCCAGCGAGACAGGTCCCTCTGGGGCCAACGTCCTGACTTTC

V gene: TRBV27
J gene: TRBJ1-1
D gene: TRBD1
clone size: once
CDR3 protein: CASTKTTGGAEAFF
CDR3 DNA: TGTGCCAGCACCAAAACGACAGGGGGGGCTGAAGCTTTCTTT

V gene: TRBV6-5
J gene: TRBJ1-4
D gene: NA
clone size: NA
CDR3 protein: CASSYDLGAANEKLFF
CDR3 DNA: TGTGCCAGCAGTTATGATCTGGGGGCCGCGAATGAAAAACTGTTTTTT

V gene: TRBV15
J gene: TRBJ2-2
D gene: TRBD2
clone size: NA
CDR3 protein: CATRGRGLADNTGELFF
CDR3 DNA: TGTGCCACCAGGGGTAGAGGACTAGCGGATAACACCGGGGAGCTGTTTTTT